This TCR beta chain was sequenced in a study of blood T cell repertoires in COVID-19. On the study more broadly: The United States, Italy and Spain provided the acute and convalescent COVID-19 samples. PBMCs, B-cell-depleted T cells, or T cells provided the cDNA or gDNA that made up the material.

The CDR3 extends over 18 amino acids. V gave up 1 base and J gave up 2 bases; unmatched junction bases: 10. The germline V gene has CDR1 SEHNR and CDR2 FQNEAQ (reference sequence). Per the authors' pipeline: Estimation of nucleated cell counts relied on the amplification of reference gene primers. The protocol was immunoSEQ multiplex PCR, while the TCRdb copy is restricted to in-frame clones and leaves out a portion. That table supplies the V and J calls and clone size; D and trimming were determined from the DNA. The data contain over 15,000 clones, roughly 89% of them singletons. Sample: peripheral blood. The V and J genes are TRBV7-9 and TRBJ2-5; 10 positions match TRBD2. The receptor was isolated from a man aged 55 to 70 with active COVID-19. CDR3 bases: TGTGCCAGCAGCTTAGGGACACCTAGCGGGGGTCGACAAGAGACCCAGTACTTC. It codes for CASSLGTPSGGRQETQYF.